Below, one T cell receptor beta chain is given with its context. Its antigen is unidentified. A multiplex PCR was run with 60 Vbeta primers and 13 Jbeta primers. Clones were sequenced by immunoSEQ multiplex PCR, and TCRdb holds only the in-frame ones, with some missing. The repertoire table contains under 130,000 clones. The CDR3 sequence is 16 residues long. Trimming removed 2 bases from V and 8 bases from J; junction bases left unmatched: 12. Per germline, CDR1 MDHEN and CDR2 SYDVKM. These donors, healthy bone marrow donors, were studied. While unrecorded immune exposures were likely, the donors were nominally healthy when sampled. This record comes from a study of cytomegalovirus exposure and HLA in healthy donors. In the study overall: Of all 380 or so donors who were genotyped, around 79% belonged to the Caucasian-associated ancestry cluster.

Overall study results and limits: Follow-up analysis later connected one missense variant in DCLRE1C with trimming of TCR beta V- and J-genes.

The sample taken for sequencing was PBMCs. The V call is TRBV28, the J call TRBJ1-2; 9 bases map to TRBD1. This receptor was obtained from a man aged 40-55 years in good health and CMV-seronegative. CDR3 amino acids: CASSLSPGQGLKGYTF. DNA for the CDR3: TGTGCCAGCAGTTTAAGCCCAGGACAGGGGTTGAAAGGCTACACCTTC.